This T cell receptor beta chain was sequenced during a study of cytomegalovirus exposure and HLA in healthy donors. General study findings and limits: In an earlier analysis, in approximately 630 donors, most V segments appeared productive either ~87% or ~30% of the time. There were reportedly fewer N-insertions in an Asian-associated ancestry cluster than the approximately 670-donor mean, in a later analysis.

The CDR3 is 12 residues long. The V and J ends lost 4 bases and 5 bases, in that order; junction bases with no gene match: 2. Germline V CDR1 and CDR2: SQVTM, ANQGSEA. It was with 60 Vbeta and 13 Jbeta primers that the PCR ran. Method: immunoSEQ multiplex PCR; TCRdb's copy keeps in-frame clones and lacks some. The repertoire holds 100,000 or so clones, with approximately 80% as singletons. A note on this clone: Its antigen is not known.

Donors consisted of healthy bone marrow donors. This receptor was taken from a man aged 18 to 29 in good health and CMV-seronegative. The chain combines TRBV29-1 with TRBJ2-5, with 9 bases matching TRBD1. Sequenced input: PBMCs. The CDR3 nucleotides read TGCAGCGTTGCCGGACAGGGGGAGACCCAGTACTTC. Encoded protein: CSVAGQGETQYF.